The source of this T cell receptor (beta chain) is a study of blood T cell repertoires in COVID-19. Turning to the study itself: Collection of acute and convalescent COVID-19 samples took place in the United States, Italy and Spain. T cells, B-cell-depleted T cells, or PBMCs provided the cDNA or gDNA that served as material.

The table came from immunoSEQ multiplex PCR; TCRdb's copy has only in-frame clones and leaves some out. The sample carries 100,000 or so clones, 65% to 90% recorded once. Per germline, CDR1 MNHEY and CDR2 SVGAGI. The CDR3 spans 12 residues. V lost 6 bases to trimming and J lost 7 bases; unmatched junction nucleotides: 2. The sequence came from a man aged 50-59 years with acute or convalescent COVID-19. The chain is built from TRBV6-5 and TRBJ2-7; 11 bases are shared with TRBD2. What was sequenced was peripheral blood. The CDR3: CASSIAGGEQYF. The CDR3, as DNA: TGTGCCAGCAGCATAGCGGGAGGGGAGCAGTACTTC.